Each of the 27 T cell receptor beta chains below was sequenced from the same sample in a study of a mutant IDH1 vaccine in newly diagnosed glioma. TCRdb's table, derived via immunoSEQ multiplex PCR, lists solely in-frame clones and lacks some. The sample shows approximately 47,000 clones, 88% of them seen only once. For these receptors, no antigen is known. Time point reported: week 35, safety follow-up. Each vaccine dose was 300 ug of mutant IDH1 20-mer peptide, with topical imiquimod. The source was PBMCs, collected from a glioma patient whose treatment included an IDH1 peptide vaccine. The receptor set was obtained from a woman in her forties with glioma.

The chain employs TRBV5-1 and TRBJ2-5; 9 bases map to TRBD1. Germline lookup yields CDR1 SGHRS and CDR2 YFSETQ. The CDR3 length is 14 residues. V lost 3 bases to trimming and J lost 4 bases; unmatched junction nucleotides: 4. Written as DNA, the CDR3 is TGCGCCAGCAGCTCTCTGGGACAGGGAGAGACCCAGTACTTC. Protein sequence: CASSSLGQGETQYF.

V usage is TRBV6-1 and J usage is TRBJ1-1; 8 nucleotides agree with TRBD1. Germline CDR1 is MNHNS and CDR2 is SASEGT. V shed 6 bases, J shed 1 base, and the junction held 10 bases outside the gene matches. CDR3 length: 16 residues. CDR3: CASRERRTGGNTEAFF. The CDR3 DNA reads TGTGCCAGCAGGGAAAGACGCACAGGGGGGAACACTGAAGCTTTCTTT.

The chain recombines TRBV29-1 with TRBJ2-1; TRBD2 matches 7 bases. V was pared by 4 bases and J by 7 bases, with 4 bases of the junction left unmatched. The length of the CDR3 is 12 residues. Germline assignment: CDR1 SQVTM and CDR2 ANQGSEA. The CDR3 DNA reads TGCAGCGTTGCTCGCGGGAGTAATGAGCAGTTCTTC. This gives the protein CSVARGSNEQFF.

The chain combines TRBV19 with TRBJ1-1; 9 bases line up with TRBD1. Germline V CDR1 and CDR2: LNHDA, SQIVND (reference sequence). The CDR3 is 15 residues long. Trimming took 7 bases from V and 0 from J; bases not matched to a gene: 6. CDR3 in amino acids: CASITTGGLNTEAFF. The CDR3 DNA is TGTGCCAGTATAACTACAGGGGGCCTGAACACTGAAGCTTTCTTT. Full variable domain (remainder filled in from reference TRBV19 and TRBJ1-1): DGGITQSPKYLFRKEGQNVTLSCEQNLNHDAMYWYRQDPGQGLRLIYYSQIVNDFQKGDIAEGYSVSREKKESFPLTVTSAQKNPTAFYLCASITTGGLNTEAFFGQGTRLTVV.

The chain uses TRBV10-3 and TRBJ1-2, with 8 positions matching TRBD1. V lost 3 bases, J lost 8 bases, and 8 bases stayed unmatched. The germline CDR1 and CDR2 sequences are ENHRY and SYGVKD. The CDR3 is 14 residues long. CDR3 region: CAISDRGQGRGYTF. The CDR3 nucleotides read TGTGCCATCAGTGATAGAGGACAGGGAAGAGGCTACACCTTC.

The genes are TRBV7-3 and TRBJ2-1; D may be TRBD1 or TRBD2 (5 bases each). The CDR3 is made up of 13 amino acids. Germline V lookup: CDR1 SGHTA, CDR2 FQGTGA. The ends were cut back, 6 bases at V and 6 bases at J, with 12 bases in the middle. Here the CDR3 reads CASSLGPSNEQFF. The CDR3 bases are TGTGCCAGCAGTCTGGGACCGAGCAATGAGCAGTTCTTC.

V is TRBV19 and J is TRBJ1-2, with 7 nucleotides matching TRBD1. CDR1 is LNHDA and CDR2 is SQIVND in the germline V gene (reference sequence). V gave up 7 bases and J gave up 6 bases; unmatched junction bases: 5. This CDR3 is 12 amino acids long. The chain's CDR3 is CASNTGVHGYTF. Written as DNA, the CDR3 is TGTGCCAGTAATACAGGGGTTCATGGCTACACCTTC.

This sequence joins TRBV4-2 and TRBJ2-1; 14 bases are a match to TRBD2. The CDR3 covers 18 residues. Losses at the gene ends were 2 bases for V and 5 bases for J; bases not matched to a gene: 8. The germline V gene has CDR1 LGHNA and CDR2 YNFKEQ. CDR3 region: CASSQRLAGGTMHNEQFF. CDR3 nucleotide sequence: TGTGCCAGCAGCCAACGACTAGCGGGGGGGACCATGCACAATGAGCAGTTCTTC.

The V and J genes are TRBV11-2 and TRBJ2-1, with no clear D. Germline V lookup: CDR1 SGHAT, CDR2 FQNNGV. With 1 base removed from V and 9 bases from J, the gap between germline ends came to 10 bases. This CDR3 comprises 13 residues. CDR3 coding DNA: TGTGCCAGCAGCTTAGTTGTAGCCGGTGAGCAGTTCTTC. Its protein is CASSLVVAGEQFF.

The chain is built from TRBV5-1 and TRBJ2-5; perhaps TRBD1 as D (6 bases). Between the trimmed V and J ends, which lost 2 bases and 6 bases, there was a span of 14 bases. Germline CDR1 SGHRS, CDR2 YFSETQ. This CDR3 has 14 amino acids. The CDR3 region is CASSFTAGEKTQYF. The DNA of the CDR3 is TGCGCCAGCAGCTTTACCGCAGGGGAAAAGACCCAGTACTTC.

This chain joins TRBV5-1 and TRBJ2-2; TRBD1 aligns across 9 bases. The CDR3 is 15 amino acids. Germline V gene data show CDR1 as SGHRS and CDR2 as YFSETQ. The V segment lost 4 bases and the J segment 5 bases; nucleotides outside the gene matches: 6. This CDR3 reads CASSIRDRETGELFF. CDR3 coding DNA: TGCGCCAGCAGCATCCGGGACAGGGAGACCGGGGAGCTGTTTTTT. The full variable domain, completed using reference TRBV5-1 and TRBJ2-2, is KAGVTQTPRYLIKTRGQQVTLSCSPISGHRSVSWYQQTPGQGLQFLFEYFSETQRNKGNFPGRFSGRQFSNSRSEMNVSTLELGDSALYLCASSIRDRETGELFFGEGSRLTVL.

V usage is TRBV5-1 and J usage is TRBJ2-1, with 11 bases lining up with TRBD2. After removal of 0 bases from V and 8 bases from J, the junction contained 7 bases not matched to a gene. CDR1 is SGHRS and CDR2 is YFSETQ in the germline V gene. There are 16 residues in the CDR3. The DNA of the CDR3 is TGCGCCAGCAGCTTGGCGACTAGCGGGGCCCCAGATGAGCAGTTCTTC. Amino acid sequence: CASSLATSGAPDEQFF.

The rearrangement links TRBV6-5 to TRBJ2-3; the match to TRBD2 covers 8 bases. The germline gives CDR1 MNHEY, CDR2 SVGAGI. The ends lost 4 bases at V and 5 bases at J; junction bases unmatched: 8. This CDR3 has 15 amino acids. The CDR3 loop reads CASSFSGTSIDTQYF. The CDR3 region has the DNA TGTGCCAGCAGTTTTTCTGGGACTAGTATAGATACGCAGTATTTT.

The chain links TRBV6-6 to TRBJ1-2; D remains ambiguous. The germline V gene has CDR1 MNHNY and CDR2 SVGAGI (reference sequence). V was pared by 4 bases and J by 8 bases, with 14 bases between. This CDR3 region has 13 residues. CDR3 DNA: TGTGCCAGCAGTTCGGACGGCCGGCTGGGCTACACCTTC. This translates into CASSSDGRLGYTF.

This chain joins TRBV15 and TRBJ2-2, with TRBD2 matching 9 bases. The CDR3 loop spans 16 amino acids. J was trimmed by 4 bases and V by 3 bases; bases with no gene match: 6. CDR1 is LNHNV and CDR2 is YYDKDF in the germline V gene (reference sequence). The CDR3 protein is CATSRLIAGVTGELFF. In DNA, the CDR3 is TGTGCCACCAGCAGGTTAATAGCGGGGGTCACCGGGGAGCTGTTTTTT.

The chain uses TRBV30 and TRBJ2-7; D is uncertain. This CDR3 has 11 residues. V lost 2 bases and J lost 3, with 5 bases in between. Germline lookup yields CDR1 GTSNPN and CDR2 SVGIG (reference sequence). As DNA, the CDR3 is TGTGCCTGGAGTTCTAGCTACGAGCAGTACTTC. Translated: CAWSSSYEQYF. Full variable domain (outside the CDR3, taken from reference TRBV30 and TRBJ2-7): SQTIHQWPATLVQPVGSPLSLECTVEGTSNPNLYWYRQAAGRGLQLLFYSVGIGQISSEVPQNLSASRPQDRQFILSSKKLLLSDSGFYLCAWSSSYEQYFGPGTRLTVT.

The J gene is TRBJ1-5, the V gene TRBV5-1, with 11 bases that match TRBD1. Germline V gene data show CDR1 as SGHRS and CDR2 as YFSETQ. J lost 6 bases, V lost 4 bases, and 3 bases had no gene match. The CDR3 runs 14 residues. The CDR3 bases are TGCGCCAGCAGCGTGGGACAGGGGGGTCAGCCCCAGCATTTT. This sequence encodes CASSVGQGGQPQHF. The full variable domain, its missing parts supplied by reference TRBV5-1 and TRBJ1-5, is KAGVTQTPRYLIKTRGQQVTLSCSPISGHRSVSWYQQTPGQGLQFLFEYFSETQRNKGNFPGRFSGRQFSNSRSEMNVSTLELGDSALYLCASSVGQGGQPQHFGDGTRLSIL.

On this clone itself: At one of its ends the junction is not consistent with the germline gene, which may arise from a read error. The chain has TRBV7-7 and TRBJ2-5; either TRBD1 or TRBD2 may supply D (5 bases each). There are 14 residues in the CDR3. Germline V gene lookup returns CDR1 SSHAT and CDR2 FNYEAQ (reference sequence). Here the CDR3 DNA reads TGTGCTAGCAGCCCCGACAGAACGGGGGAGACCCAGTACTTC. It translates to CASSPDRTGETQYF.

This clone was found a few times. This sequence joins TRBV2 and TRBJ1-5; D not resolved. Trimming removed 7 bases at V and 6 bases at J, with 13 bases between. Germline loops: CDR1 SNHLY, CDR2 FYNNEI. The CDR3 has 13 residues. The CDR3 here is CASTSGNGQPQHF. The CDR3 nucleotides read TGTGCCAGCACCTCGGGCAACGGTCAGCCCCAGCATTTT.

The chain uses TRBV13 and TRBJ1-3, with D unresolved. The ends were cut back, 4 bases at V and 3 bases at J, with 13 bases in the middle. The CDR3 consists of 15 residues. Germline V CDR1 and CDR2: PRHDT, FYEKMQ (reference sequence). The CDR3 region is CASSSRSQLGNTIYF. The CDR3, as DNA: TGTGCCAGCAGCTCCCGGTCCCAGCTTGGAAACACCATATATTTT.

The gene calls are TRBV14 and TRBJ2-7, with 9 bases fitting TRBD1. The CDR3 runs to 17 residues. J lost 6 bases, V lost 4 bases, and 16 bases had no gene match. CDR1 is SGHDN, CDR2 FVKESK, per germline. CDR3 sequence: CASSRRDQGQGMSEQYF. CDR3 DNA: TGTGCCAGCAGCCGAAGGGACCAGGGACAGGGAATGAGCGAGCAGTACTTC. Together with reference TRBV14 and TRBJ2-7, the CDR3 gives the full variable domain: EAGVTQFPSHSVIEKGQTVTLRCDPISGHDNLYWYRRVMGKEIKFLLHFVKESKQDESGMPNNRFLAERTGGTYSTLKVQPAELEDSGVYFCASSRRDQGQGMSEQYFGPGTRLTVT.

The J gene is TRBJ2-5, the V gene TRBV25-1; 9 bases line up with TRBD2. Germline loops: CDR1 MGHDK, CDR2 SYGVNS. The CDR3 contains 15 residues. V lost 8 bases to trimming and J lost 2 bases; unmatched junction nucleotides: 9. The CDR3 nucleotides read TGTGCCAGCGCCCCCATGCTAGCGGGGCAAGAGACCCAGTACTTC. Residues: CASAPMLAGQETQYF.

The chain links TRBV21-1 to TRBJ2-5; the D call TRBD2 from the table was never checked on the DNA. TRBV21-1 represents a pseudogene. The CDR3 is 16 residues long. The CDR3 bases are TGTGCCAGCAATCTTAGGGACTCGAAATACCAAGAGACCCAGTACTTC. This codes for CASNLRDSKYQETQYF.

The CDR3 DNA sequence: TGTGCCAGCAGTTACTCTAATGAAAAACTGTTTTTT. This sequence encodes CASSYSNEKLFF. V and J are TRBV6-5 and TRBJ1-4; D is unclear. The germline gives CDR1 MNHEY, CDR2 SVGAGI. The CDR3 runs 12 residues. V lost 0 bases, J lost 4 bases, and 0 bases lay in between.

The J gene is TRBJ2-5, the V gene TRBV5-5, with TRBD2 matching 8 bases. There are 15 residues in the CDR3. The germline V gene encodes CDR1 SGHKS and CDR2 YYEKEE (reference sequence). The trim removed 0 bases at V and 3 bases at J, leaving 4 bases unmatched. CDR3: CASSLGPGGEETQYF. CDR3 coding DNA: TGTGCCAGCAGCTTGGGTCCGGGAGGGGAAGAGACCCAGTACTTC. Full variable domain (outside the CDR3, taken from reference TRBV5-5 and TRBJ2-5): DAGVTQSPTHLIKTRGQQVTLRCSPISGHKSVSWYQQVLGQGPQFIFQYYEKEERGRGNFPDRFSARQFPNYSSELNVNALLLGDSALYLCASSLGPGGEETQYFGPGTRLLVL.

The rearrangement links TRBV4-1 to TRBJ2-1; TRBD2 aligns across 7 bases. Per germline, CDR1 MGHRA and CDR2 YSYEKL. CDR3 length equals 17 residues. V lost 0 bases to trimming and J lost 0 bases; unmatched junction nucleotides: 5. The CDR3 loop reads CASSQDSGGGSYNEQFF. The CDR3 DNA reads TGCGCCAGCAGCCAAGATTCAGGCGGGGGCTCCTACAATGAGCAGTTCTTC.

V gene TRBV25-1 combines with J gene TRBJ2-7; 9 bases line up with TRBD2. V dropped 4 bases and J dropped 7; count of bases not matched to a gene: 8. Germline values: CDR1 MGHDK, CDR2 SYGVNS. The CDR3 contains 14 residues. The CDR3 loop is CASSVAGGALEQYF. The CDR3 coding sequence is TGTGCCAGCAGTGTGGCGGGGGGGGCCCTGGAGCAGTACTTC.